A selection of T cell receptor beta chains follows, all from one sample in a study of T cells in Graves' hyperthyroidism and ophthalmopathy. From the multiplex PCR reads, TCRdb called clonotypes with MiXCR, one entry per CDR3 protein. The sample contains more than 550,000 distinct CDR3 sequences, 15% to 20% of which appear only once. Sequences were obtained from blood. These TCRs come from a man between 45 and 60 years old with Graves' hyperthyroidism. Each CDR3 is given without its conserved first and last residue.

j_call: TRBJ1-3
v_call: TRBV30
cdr3_length: 12
cdr3_aa: AWKDGFSGNTIY

j_call: TRBJ2-2
v_call: TRBV24-1
cdr3_length: 15
cdr3_aa: ATSDLRATGTTGELF

j_call: TRBJ2-5
v_call: TRBV2
cdr3_length: 11
cdr3_aa: ARLAGDGETQY

j_call: TRBJ2-7
v_call: TRBV11-2
cdr3_length: 12
cdr3_aa: ASSLRGLGPEQY

j_call: TRBJ1-3
v_call: TRBV7-8
cdr3_length: 14
cdr3_aa: ASSPTGGSTGNTIY

j_call: TRBJ2-1
v_call: TRBV19
cdr3_length: 13
cdr3_aa: ASSQYADSYNEQF

j_call: TRBJ2-4
v_call: TRBV28
cdr3_length: 10
cdr3_aa: ASSLGRNIQY

j_call: TRBJ2-7
v_call: TRBV12-3/TRBV12-4
cdr3_length: 12
cdr3_aa: ASSIRQGIDEQY

j_call: TRBJ1-5
v_call: TRBV6-1
cdr3_length: 13
cdr3_aa: ASSGTGGSNQPQH

j_call: TRBJ2-1
v_call: TRBV12-3/TRBV12-4
cdr3_length: 13
cdr3_aa: ASSLAGDLSNEQF

j_call: TRBJ2-7
v_call: TRBV4-1
cdr3_length: 16
cdr3_aa: ASSQVWGMAGTIHEQY

j_call: TRBJ1-1
v_call: TRBV5-1
cdr3_length: 10
cdr3_aa: ASSLEDRQAF

j_call: TRBJ1-2
v_call: TRBV15
cdr3_length: 13
cdr3_aa: ATSRTRQALYGYT

j_call: TRBJ1-5
v_call: TRBV20-1
cdr3_length: 12
cdr3_aa: SVFNQGRNQPQH

j_call: TRBJ2-1
v_call: TRBV19
cdr3_length: 13
cdr3_aa: ASSVPGPSRNEQF

j_call: TRBJ1-6
v_call: TRBV2
cdr3_length: 14
cdr3_aa: ASSEEAGRSNSPLH

j_call: TRBJ2-1
v_call: TRBV11-2
cdr3_length: 12
cdr3_aa: ASNIAGGVDEQF

j_call: TRBJ2-1
v_call: TRBV9
cdr3_length: 14
cdr3_aa: ASSVGTARRYNEQF

j_call: TRBJ2-3
v_call: TRBV2
cdr3_length: 13
cdr3_aa: ANQLGLADSDTQY

j_call: TRBJ2-5
v_call: TRBV24-1
cdr3_length: 13
cdr3_aa: ATSDPQAGGETQY

j_call: TRBJ2-7
v_call: TRBV2
cdr3_length: 13
cdr3_aa: ASSELFVEGGEQY

j_call: TRBJ2-7
v_call: TRBV7-2
cdr3_length: 11
cdr3_aa: ASKGGGNFEQY

j_call: TRBJ1-5
v_call: TRBV19
cdr3_length: 17
cdr3_aa: ASSSVPGQGFYSNQPQH

j_call: TRBJ2-3
v_call: TRBV28
cdr3_length: 14
cdr3_aa: ASSPMTLSGTDTQY

j_call: TRBJ2-1
v_call: TRBV19
cdr3_length: 13
cdr3_aa: ASSIQGMSYNEQF

j_call: TRBJ1-2
v_call: TRBV28
cdr3_length: 10
cdr3_aa: ASSLGGYGYT

j_call: TRBJ2-7
v_call: TRBV19
cdr3_length: 12
cdr3_aa: ASSIAGTTYEQY

j_call: TRBJ2-1
v_call: TRBV19
cdr3_length: 10
cdr3_aa: ASSPRDEKQF

j_call: TRBJ2-1
v_call: TRBV5-1
cdr3_length: 11
cdr3_aa: ASSRDRGDEQF

j_call: TRBJ2-1
v_call: TRBV2
cdr3_length: 11
cdr3_aa: ASRFDSYNEQF

j_call: TRBJ2-7
v_call: TRBV12-3/TRBV12-4
cdr3_length: 12
cdr3_aa: ASSVSGERVEQH

j_call: TRBJ1-2
v_call: TRBV7-2
cdr3_length: 13
cdr3_aa: ASSLAVGVSYGYT

j_call: TRBJ2-1
v_call: TRBV12-5
cdr3_length: 13
cdr3_aa: ASGHGLAGYNEQF

j_call: TRBJ2-6
v_call: TRBV7-2
cdr3_length: 15
cdr3_aa: ASSRGQGAGGANVLT

j_call: TRBJ2-1
v_call: TRBV24-1
cdr3_length: 10
cdr3_aa: ATSVGLNEQF

j_call: TRBJ1-3
v_call: TRBV7-3
cdr3_length: 10
cdr3_aa: ARPPPRNTIY

j_call: TRBJ1-6
v_call: TRBV12-3/TRBV12-4
cdr3_length: 11
cdr3_aa: ASSQGVSSPLH

j_call: TRBJ1-1
v_call: TRBV9
cdr3_length: 15
cdr3_aa: ASSASTPRGAGTEAF

j_call: TRBJ2-5
v_call: TRBV9
cdr3_length: 12
cdr3_aa: ASSVGSSGETQY

j_call: TRBJ2-2
v_call: TRBV12-3/TRBV12-4
cdr3_length: 10
cdr3_aa: ASSHRVGELF

j_call: TRBJ1-1
v_call: TRBV18
cdr3_length: 11
cdr3_aa: ASSPGQEMEAF

j_call: TRBJ1-1
v_call: TRBV5-1
cdr3_length: 14
cdr3_aa: ASSFATGGKNTEAF

j_call: TRBJ1-2
v_call: TRBV12-3/TRBV12-4
cdr3_length: 11
cdr3_aa: ASLSGQSYGYT

j_call: TRBJ2-1
v_call: TRBV11-2
cdr3_length: 14
cdr3_aa: ASSFLRGRSGNEQF

j_call: TRBJ2-5
v_call: TRBV4-3
cdr3_length: 14
cdr3_aa: ASSQNPGQSQETQY

j_call: TRBJ1-5
v_call: TRBV19
cdr3_length: 11
cdr3_aa: ASSINQNQPQH

j_call: TRBJ2-2
v_call: TRBV2
cdr3_length: 15
cdr3_aa: ASVPLGDRGNTGELF

j_call: TRBJ2-5
v_call: TRBV6-5
cdr3_length: 14
cdr3_aa: ASSHSTSGRIETQY

j_call: TRBJ2-1
v_call: TRBV7-3
cdr3_length: 12
cdr3_aa: ASSPRQGDHEQF

j_call: TRBJ2-3
v_call: TRBV12-3/TRBV12-4
cdr3_length: 14
cdr3_aa: ASSPHYPQAGDTQY

j_call: TRBJ2-7
v_call: TRBV7-8
cdr3_length: 11
cdr3_aa: ASSLERDYEQY

j_call: TRBJ1-6
v_call: TRBV19
cdr3_length: 14
cdr3_aa: ASSSDGTGKYSPLH

j_call: TRBJ2-5
v_call: TRBV19
cdr3_length: 12
cdr3_aa: ASRPSDTKETQY

j_call: TRBJ1-2
v_call: TRBV9
cdr3_length: 12
cdr3_aa: ASSIPGTEYGYT